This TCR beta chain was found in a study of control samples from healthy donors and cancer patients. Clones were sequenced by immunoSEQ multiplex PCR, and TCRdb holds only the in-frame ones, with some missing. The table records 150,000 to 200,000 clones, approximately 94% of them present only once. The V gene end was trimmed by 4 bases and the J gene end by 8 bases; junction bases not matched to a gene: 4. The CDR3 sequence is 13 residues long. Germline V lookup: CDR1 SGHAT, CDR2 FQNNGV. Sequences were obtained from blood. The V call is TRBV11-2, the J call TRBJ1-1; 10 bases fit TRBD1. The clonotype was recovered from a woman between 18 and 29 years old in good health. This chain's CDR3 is CASSSDRGLEAFF. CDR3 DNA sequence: TGTGCCAGCAGCTCCGACAGGGGGCTCGAAGCTTTCTTT.